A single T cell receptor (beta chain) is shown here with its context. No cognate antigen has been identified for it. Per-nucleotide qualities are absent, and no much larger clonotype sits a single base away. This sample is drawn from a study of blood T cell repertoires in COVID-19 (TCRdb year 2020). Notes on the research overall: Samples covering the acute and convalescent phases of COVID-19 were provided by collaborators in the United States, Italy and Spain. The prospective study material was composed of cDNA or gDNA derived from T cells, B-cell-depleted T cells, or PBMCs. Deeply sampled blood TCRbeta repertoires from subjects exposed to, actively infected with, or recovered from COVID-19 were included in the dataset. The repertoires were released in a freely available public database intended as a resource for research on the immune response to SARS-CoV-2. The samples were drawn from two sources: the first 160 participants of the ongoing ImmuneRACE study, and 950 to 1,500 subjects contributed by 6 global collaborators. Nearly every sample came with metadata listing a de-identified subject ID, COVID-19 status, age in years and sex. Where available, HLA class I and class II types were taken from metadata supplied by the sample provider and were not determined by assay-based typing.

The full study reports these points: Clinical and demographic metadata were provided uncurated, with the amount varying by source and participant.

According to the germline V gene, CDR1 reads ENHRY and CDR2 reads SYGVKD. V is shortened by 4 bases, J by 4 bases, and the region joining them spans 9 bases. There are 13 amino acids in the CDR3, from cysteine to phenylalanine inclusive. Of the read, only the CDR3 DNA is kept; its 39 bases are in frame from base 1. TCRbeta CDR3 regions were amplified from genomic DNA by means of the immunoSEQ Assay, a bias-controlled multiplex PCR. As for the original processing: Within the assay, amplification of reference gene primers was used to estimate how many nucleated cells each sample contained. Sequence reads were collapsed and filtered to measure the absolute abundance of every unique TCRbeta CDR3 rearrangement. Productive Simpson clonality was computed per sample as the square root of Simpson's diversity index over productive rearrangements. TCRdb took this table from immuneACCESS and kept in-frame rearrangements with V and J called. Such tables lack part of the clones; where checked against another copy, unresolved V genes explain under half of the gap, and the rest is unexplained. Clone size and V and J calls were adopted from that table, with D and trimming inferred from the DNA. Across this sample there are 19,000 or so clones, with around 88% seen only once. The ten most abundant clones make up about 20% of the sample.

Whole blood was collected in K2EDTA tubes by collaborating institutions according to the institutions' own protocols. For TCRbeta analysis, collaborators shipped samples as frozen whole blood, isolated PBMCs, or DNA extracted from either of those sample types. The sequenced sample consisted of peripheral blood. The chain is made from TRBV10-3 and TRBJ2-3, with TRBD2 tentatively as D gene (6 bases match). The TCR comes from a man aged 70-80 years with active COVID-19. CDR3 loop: CAISAGEADTQYF. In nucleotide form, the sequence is TGTGCCATCAGTGCCGGGGAGGCAGATACGCAGTATTTT.